These 7 T cell receptor beta chains came from one sample sequenced in a study of blood T cell repertoires in COVID-19. Clones were sequenced by immunoSEQ multiplex PCR, and TCRdb holds only the in-frame ones, with some missing. The sample contains some 180,000 clones, roughly 85% of which appear only once. The sequencing sample was made of peripheral blood. All receptors come from a woman of 80 years or more with acute or convalescent COVID-19.

This chain links TRBV30 with TRBJ2-6, with no clear D. V lost 3 bases to trimming and J lost 0 bases, with 3 bases between them. The germline V gene has CDR1 GTSNPN and CDR2 SVGIG (reference sequence). This CDR3 spans 13 amino acids. Here the CDR3 reads CAWSVSGANVLTF. The CDR3, as DNA: TGTGCCTGGAGCGTCTCTGGGGCCAACGTCCTGACTTTC. Complete variable domain (other parts from reference TRBV30 and TRBJ2-6): SQTIHQWPATLVQPVGSPLSLECTVEGTSNPNLYWYRQAAGRGLQLLFYSVGIGQISSEVPQNLSASRPQDRQFILSSKKLLLSDSGFYLCAWSVSGANVLTFGAGSRLTVL.

This sequence joins TRBV4-2 and TRBJ2-7; the D gene is possibly TRBD1 (5 bases). V lost 0 bases and J lost 5, with 8 bases in between. Looked up from germline, CDR1 is LGHNA and CDR2 is YNFKEQ. This CDR3 contains 13 residues. CDR3: CASSQDPGNEQYF. In nucleotides, the CDR3 is TGTGCCAGCAGCCAAGATCCAGGGAACGAGCAGTACTTC.

The genes are TRBV2 and TRBJ1-2; D gene uncertain. V was pared by 3 bases and J by 12 bases, with 17 bases between. CDR1 is SNHLY, CDR2 FYNNEI, per germline. The CDR3 sequence is 13 residues long. CDR3 residues: CASSEGTAGGHTF. Written as DNA, the CDR3 is TGTGCCAGCAGTGAGGGTACGGCGGGAGGGCACACCTTC.

The chain combines TRBV5-1 with TRBJ2-7; D perhaps matches TRBD2 (5 bases). Trimming shortened V by 0 bases and J by 0 bases, and 10 bases separated the two germline ends. In germline, CDR1 is SGHRS, CDR2 YFSETQ. The CDR3 sequence is 15 residues long. CDR3 sequence reads: CASSLAGGSSYEQYF. The CDR3 DNA reads as TGCGCCAGCAGCTTGGCGGGCGGGTCCTCCTACGAGCAGTACTTC.

This clone was recorded once. The CDR3 coding sequence is TGTGCCAGCAGCCTAGGAGGGGGTTATCAGCCCCAGCATTTT. Translated, it gives CASSLGGGYQPQHF. The chain recombines TRBV7-8 with TRBJ1-5; weak D call: TRBD1 (6 bases). The CDR3 contains 14 residues. Deletions cut 5 bases from V and 5 bases from J, with 13 bases between. Germline V gives CDR1 SGHVS, CDR2 FQNEAQ.

The chain recombines TRBV5-6 with TRBJ2-5, with 7 bases identical to TRBD1. J lost 4 bases, V lost 2 bases, and 2 bases had no gene match. The CDR3 length is 13 residues. Germline V lookup: CDR1 SGHDT, CDR2 YYEEEE. This CDR3 reads CASSFDRAETQYF. CDR3 bases: TGTGCCAGCAGCTTCGACAGGGCAGAGACCCAGTACTTC.

The rearrangement uses TRBV5-5 and TRBJ1-2; a weak D match, TRBD1 (6 bases). This CDR3 is 13 amino acids long. Germline V gene data show CDR1 as SGHKS and CDR2 as YYEKEE (reference sequence). The V end was cut by 6 bases, the J end by 1 base, with 10 bases between. The CDR3 reads CASNQDSNYGYTF. CDR3 sequence (DNA): TGTGCCAGCAACCAGGACAGTAACTATGGCTACACCTTC.